The T cell receptor beta chain described here comes from a study of T cells expressing NK-cell markers. Overall study: The eight sequenced donors comprised seven who were HCMV-seropositive and one who was seronegative. Study findings and constraints: NKG2C+ dominant clonotype frequencies in five or six donors were roughly 1.0-7.5% of CD8+ T cells. HCMV specificity of the expanded NKG2C+ T cell clones was not established. The CD3+CD56-NKG2C+ fraction of a handful of donors was likewise dominated by these clonotypes.

About this clonotype itself: The antigen is not known.

The CDR3 length is 11 residues. Germline lookup yields CDR1 MNHEY and CDR2 SVGAGI. After re-calling the 5' RACE reads, TCRdb lists one entry per CDR3 protein, DNA absent. This sample's table reports 150,000 to 200,000 distinct CDR3 sequences. The sequenced sample consisted of blood T cells: a sorted CD56 or NKG2C T cell subset, CD4+ or CD8+ T cells, or bulk PBMC T cells (not recorded which). J is TRBJ1-2 and V is TRBV6-5. The sequence was collected from a woman aged 18-69 years in good health. The CDR3 reads CATHSNYGYTF.